This T cell receptor (beta chain) came from a study of neurological immune-mediated disorders. As for the cDNA, it was generated by 5'RACE with 10-nucleotide random UMIs. The output of every sequencing run exceeded 170 million TCR-beta sequences, derived from 15-18 subjects. TCRdb fed the 5' RACE reads into MiXCR, producing one record per CDR3 protein. The sample yields more than 50,000 distinct CDR3 sequences, approximately 25% seen once. The CDR3 totals 17 residues. Trimming took 5 bases from V and 4 from J, leaving 24 bases between them. Germline values: CDR1 SQVTM, CDR2 ANQGSEA. Time point: technical triplicate 2. The table lists this clonotype with a count of one.

Sequencing was done on a sample of PBMCs. The sequence derives from a man aged 60 to 75 with HTLV-1-associated myelopathy (HAM/TSP). This chain uses TRBV29-1 with TRBJ2-1; a possible D gene is TRBD2 (5 bases). CDR3 in DNA: TGCAGCGTTTCCCCCATTACTCGGGGTTTCTCGTACAATGAGCAGTTCTTC. Amino acid sequence: CSVSPITRGFSYNEQFF.